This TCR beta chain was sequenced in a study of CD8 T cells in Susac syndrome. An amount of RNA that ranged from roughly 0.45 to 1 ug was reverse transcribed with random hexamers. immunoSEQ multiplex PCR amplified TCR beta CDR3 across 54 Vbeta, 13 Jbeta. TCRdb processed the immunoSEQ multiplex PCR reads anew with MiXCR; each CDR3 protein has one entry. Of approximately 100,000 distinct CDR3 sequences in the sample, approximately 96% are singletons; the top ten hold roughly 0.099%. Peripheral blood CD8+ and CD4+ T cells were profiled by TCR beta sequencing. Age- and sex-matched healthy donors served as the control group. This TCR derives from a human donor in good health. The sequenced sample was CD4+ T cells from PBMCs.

The CDR3 loop is CASSITGLNNQPQHF. The CDR3 DNA reads TGTGCCAGTAGTATCACAGGGCTCAACAATCAGCCCCAGCATTTT. The chain links TRBV19 to TRBJ1-5; a weak D match, TRBD1 (6 bases). The V and J ends lost 3 bases and 3 bases respectively, with 12 bases between them. The CDR3 totals 15 residues. CDR1 is LNHDA and CDR2 is SQIVND in the germline V gene (reference sequence). The whole variable domain, remainder taken from reference TRBV19 and TRBJ1-5, is DGGITQSPKYLFRKEGQNVTLSCEQNLNHDAMYWYRQDPGQGLRLIYYSQIVNDFQKGDIAEGYSVSREKKESFPLTVTSAQKNPTAFYLCASSITGLNNQPQHFGDGTRLSIL.